These T cell receptor beta chains were read from a single sample in a study of T cells in Graves' hyperthyroidism and ophthalmopathy. TCRdb called the multiplex PCR reads again in MiXCR, with one record for every CDR3 protein. The table shows a few hundred thousand distinct CDR3 sequences, with 13% to 15% occurring only once. The specimen was blood. These receptors all stem from a woman under 40 with Graves' ophthalmopathy. Both conserved end residues are part of each CDR3. A D gene is named only where the DNA matches it firmly. Clone size is given for some rows only: seen once, a few or many times, or a class if the clone is expanded.

J gene: TRBJ1-1
D gene: .
clone size: many
V gene: TRBV9
CDR3 DNA: TGTGCCAGCAGCGTAGATCGGCGGCGGACTGAAGCTTTCTTT
CDR3 protein: CASSVDRRRTEAFF

J gene: TRBJ1-2
D gene: .
clone size: many
V gene: TRBV5-1
CDR3 DNA: TGCGCCAGCAGCTTGGAATTCGGGCACCATGGCTACACCTTC
CDR3 protein: CASSLEFGHHGYTF

J gene: TRBJ1-4
D gene: TRBD1
clone size: many
V gene: TRBV28
CDR3 DNA: TGTGCCAGCAGTTTACTGGGGGAGGGGGCGCGGGTTGATGAAAAACTGTTTTTT
CDR3 protein: CASSLLGEGARVDEKLFF

J gene: TRBJ1-1
D gene: .
clone size: many
V gene: TRBV6-1
CDR3 DNA: TGTGCCAGCAGGCAGACAGAGAACACTGAAGCTTTCTTT
CDR3 protein: CASRQTENTEAFF

J gene: TRBJ2-7
D gene: .
clone size: many
V gene: TRBV18
CDR3 DNA: TGTGCCAGCTCACCGATCTCGAGTCCAAATTACGAGCAGTACTTC
CDR3 protein: CASSPISSPNYEQYF

J gene: TRBJ2-7
D gene: .
clone size: many
V gene: TRBV9
CDR3 DNA: TGTGCCAGCAGCGCTTCAGGACAGACCTACGAGCAGTACTTC
CDR3 protein: CASSASGQTYEQYF

J gene: TRBJ2-3
D gene: TRBD1
clone size: .
V gene: TRBV6-1
CDR3 DNA: TGTGCCAGCAGTGTGGGGGGACAGGGGGCAGATACGCAGTATTTT
CDR3 protein: CASSVGGQGADTQYF

J gene: TRBJ2-7
D gene: .
clone size: few
V gene: TRBV14
CDR3 DNA: TGTGCCAGCAGCCGAGGCACAGGGATCACCTACGAGCAGTACTTC
CDR3 protein: CASSRGTGITYEQYF

J gene: TRBJ1-2
D gene: .
clone size: many
V gene: TRBV11-3
CDR3 DNA: TGTGCCAGCAGCCCCGGGACGGGCGAGCAGGGCTATGGCTACACCTTC
CDR3 protein: CASSPGTGEQGYGYTF

J gene: TRBJ2-7
D gene: TRBD2
clone size: many
V gene: TRBV20-1
CDR3 DNA: TGCAGTGCTAGTGTTGGGACTAGCGGGGGGCCCCTGCTTTTGGAGCAGTACTTC
CDR3 protein: CSASVGTSGGPLLLEQYF

J gene: TRBJ2-6
D gene: .
clone size: .
V gene: TRBV28
CDR3 DNA: TGTGCCAGCAGTTCTACCCGGGACGGAAGCTCTGGGGCCAACGTCCTGACTTTC
CDR3 protein: CASSSTRDGSSGANVLTF

J gene: TRBJ1-1
D gene: .
clone size: many
V gene: TRBV12-3/TRBV12-4
CDR3 DNA: TGTGCCAGCAGGATTAGGCCCCAGGAAGGCACTGAAGCTTTCTTT
CDR3 protein: CASRIRPQEGTEAFF

J gene: TRBJ1-1
D gene: .
clone size: many
V gene: TRBV7-6
CDR3 DNA: TGTGCCAGCAGCTTAGAGGGGGGTGCAGCAAGCACTGAAGCTTTCTTT
CDR3 protein: CASSLEGGAASTEAFF

J gene: TRBJ2-5
D gene: .
clone size: many
V gene: TRBV28
CDR3 DNA: TGTGCCAGCAGTTCCTCCGCCCCCCTAGATTTAGGGGCCCAGTACTTC
CDR3 protein: CASSSSAPLDLGAQYF

J gene: TRBJ2-3
D gene: TRBD2
clone size: .
V gene: TRBV5-6
CDR3 DNA: TGTGCCAGCAGCTTACCGACTAGCTTGGGGTTTTTTAATACGCAGTATTTT
CDR3 protein: CASSLPTSLGFFNTQYF

J gene: TRBJ2-5
D gene: TRBD2
clone size: many
V gene: TRBV27
CDR3 DNA: TGTGCCAGCAGCCTGAGCGGGGGGGCTGTGGAGACCCAGTACTTC
CDR3 protein: CASSLSGGAVETQYF

J gene: TRBJ2-4
D gene: TRBD2
clone size: .
V gene: TRBV7-6
CDR3 DNA: TGTGCCAGCAGCTTAGAACTAGCGGGGGCCCGGGGTATTCAGTACTTC
CDR3 protein: CASSLELAGARGIQYF

J gene: TRBJ2-1
D gene: .
clone size: many
V gene: TRBV12-3/TRBV12-4
CDR3 DNA: TGTGCCAGCAGTTTAACCCACTACAATGAGCAGTTCTTC
CDR3 protein: CASSLTHYNEQFF

J gene: TRBJ1-1
D gene: .
clone size: many
V gene: TRBV5-5
CDR3 DNA: TGTGCCAGCAGCTTTTTCGACAACAGACAGATCCCAGCTTTCTTT
CDR3 protein: CASSFFDNRQIPAFF

J gene: TRBJ2-1
D gene: .
clone size: .
V gene: TRBV6-1
CDR3 DNA: TGTGCCAGCTCCCGTGTAGGGGGTGAGCAGTTCTTC
CDR3 protein: CASSRVGGEQFF

J gene: TRBJ1-2
D gene: TRBD1
clone size: .
V gene: TRBV6-1
CDR3 DNA: TGTGCCAGCAGTGAGACAGGGGGAGGTGGTGGCTACACCTTC
CDR3 protein: CASSETGGGGGYTF

J gene: TRBJ2-7
D gene: .
clone size: .
V gene: TRBV7-2
CDR3 DNA: TGTGCCAGCAGCTATACCGGGATAGGGGCCTACGAGCAGTACTTC
CDR3 protein: CASSYTGIGAYEQYF

J gene: TRBJ1-1
D gene: .
clone size: .
V gene: TRBV4-1
CDR3 DNA: TGCGCCAGCAGCCAAGAAGGTCGAGCCTCAGAGAACACTGAAGCTTTCTTT
CDR3 protein: CASSQEGRASENTEAFF

J gene: TRBJ2-5
D gene: .
clone size: many
V gene: TRBV10-3
CDR3 DNA: TGTGCCATCAGCTCCCCTATAGGAGGGAAATGGGAGACCCAGTACTTC
CDR3 protein: CAISSPIGGKWETQYF

J gene: TRBJ1-2
D gene: .
clone size: many
V gene: TRBV30
CDR3 DNA: TGTGCCTGGACCGAGCCGTTAAAGTCGCCTACTAACTATGGCTACACCTTC
CDR3 protein: CAWTEPLKSPTNYGYTF

J gene: TRBJ2-1
D gene: TRBD1
clone size: many
V gene: TRBV28
CDR3 DNA: TGTGCCAGCAGTTTTGGGGGACAGATCAATGGGAATGAGCAGTTCTTC
CDR3 protein: CASSFGGQINGNEQFF

J gene: TRBJ2-7
D gene: .
clone size: .
V gene: TRBV15
CDR3 DNA: TGTGCCACCAGCCCCCTGGGTCCCAACTACGAGCAGTACTTC
CDR3 protein: CATSPLGPNYEQYF

J gene: TRBJ1-1
D gene: .
clone size: many
V gene: TRBV9
CDR3 DNA: TGTGCCAGCAGCGTAGGTTGGGGAACCAGCTACACTGAAGCTTTCTTT
CDR3 protein: CASSVGWGTSYTEAFF

J gene: TRBJ2-1
D gene: .
clone size: .
V gene: TRBV5-1
CDR3 DNA: TGCGCCAGCAGCTTGGCCAATCCTGCGGGGGAGCAGTTCTTC
CDR3 protein: CASSLANPAGEQFF

J gene: TRBJ2-5
D gene: .
clone size: many
V gene: TRBV20-1
CDR3 DNA: TGCAGTGCCAACGGTCCCGTGCAAGAGACCCAGTACTTC
CDR3 protein: CSANGPVQETQYF

J gene: TRBJ2-2
D gene: TRBD1
clone size: .
V gene: TRBV4-1
CDR3 DNA: TGCGCCAGCAGCCGGTCAGGGGGCGCCGGCACCGGGGAGCTGTTTTTT
CDR3 protein: CASSRSGGAGTGELFF

J gene: TRBJ1-2
D gene: .
clone size: many
V gene: TRBV28
CDR3 DNA: TGTGCCAGCAGCCTTCCGGGCCTAAGCTATGGCTACACCTTC
CDR3 protein: CASSLPGLSYGYTF

J gene: TRBJ2-6
D gene: TRBD2
clone size: .
V gene: TRBV7-3
CDR3 DNA: TGTGCCGACAGCCACGGCGGGGGGACTGGGGCCAACGTCCTGACTTTC
CDR3 protein: CADSHGGGTGANVLTF

J gene: TRBJ1-4
D gene: .
clone size: .
V gene: TRBV7-9
CDR3 DNA: TGTGCCAGCAGCTTTTCCAGGGATAATGAAAAACTGTTTTTT
CDR3 protein: CASSFSRDNEKLFF

J gene: TRBJ2-1
D gene: TRBD1
clone size: many
V gene: TRBV7-3
CDR3 DNA: TGTGCCAGCAGCTATACGGGACAGGGGGCTTACAATGAGCAGTTCTTC
CDR3 protein: CASSYTGQGAYNEQFF

J gene: TRBJ2-4
D gene: .
clone size: .
V gene: TRBV19
CDR3 DNA: TGTGCCAGTATGTGGGGTCCAGACAGAGACGTAGAAAACATTCAGTACTTC
CDR3 protein: CASMWGPDRDVENIQYF

J gene: TRBJ2-6
D gene: .
clone size: many
V gene: TRBV7-2
CDR3 DNA: TGTGCCAGCTGCGTCGATACTGGGGCCAACGTCCTGACTTTC
CDR3 protein: CASCVDTGANVLTF

J gene: TRBJ1-2
D gene: .
clone size: many
V gene: TRBV15
CDR3 DNA: TGTGCCACCAGCAGAGACAGGGTGAATTCGTATGGCTACACCTTC
CDR3 protein: CATSRDRVNSYGYTF

J gene: TRBJ1-4
D gene: .
clone size: few
V gene: TRBV6-1
CDR3 DNA: TGTGCCAGCAGGGTGGATTTTTGGGGGGCTAATGAAAAACTGTTTTTT
CDR3 protein: CASRVDFWGANEKLFF

J gene: TRBJ2-1
D gene: TRBD2
clone size: large
V gene: TRBV5-5
CDR3 DNA: TGTGCCAGCAGCTTGGCGGGGGGGAATGAGCAGTTCTTC
CDR3 protein: CASSLAGGNEQFF

J gene: TRBJ1-2
D gene: .
clone size: .
V gene: TRBV20-1
CDR3 DNA: TGCAGTGCTAGAGAGGGGCGGCAACAACTCGGCTACACCTTC
CDR3 protein: CSAREGRQQLGYTF

J gene: TRBJ2-3
D gene: .
clone size: many
V gene: TRBV20-1
CDR3 DNA: TGCAGTGCTAGCCTGACAGTAACTAGCACAGATACGCAGTATTTT
CDR3 protein: CSASLTVTSTDTQYF

J gene: TRBJ1-4
D gene: .
clone size: .
V gene: TRBV15
CDR3 DNA: TGTGCCACCAGCAGAGGCCAGGGAAGCGAAAAACTGTTTTTT
CDR3 protein: CATSRGQGSEKLFF

J gene: TRBJ2-7
D gene: TRBD1
clone size: few
V gene: TRBV27
CDR3 DNA: TGTGCCAGCAGTTTATTGACAGGGGTTGGCTACGAGCAGTACTTC
CDR3 protein: CASSLLTGVGYEQYF

J gene: TRBJ1-4
D gene: .
clone size: few
V gene: TRBV20-1
CDR3 DNA: TGCAGTGCTACCCATACCACCGACGAAAAACTGTTTTTT
CDR3 protein: CSATHTTDEKLFF

J gene: TRBJ2-7
D gene: TRBD1
clone size: many
V gene: TRBV7-9
CDR3 DNA: TGTGCCAGCCTCGGGACAGGGAAATCCGAGCAGTACTTC
CDR3 protein: CASLGTGKSEQYF

J gene: TRBJ2-1
D gene: TRBD2
clone size: .
V gene: TRBV20-1
CDR3 DNA: TGCAGTGCTAGAAACGCCGGCGGGGGGGGCTACAATGAGCAGTTCTTC
CDR3 protein: CSARNAGGGGYNEQFF

J gene: TRBJ2-5
D gene: TRBD2
clone size: .
V gene: TRBV3-1
CDR3 DNA: TGTGCCAGCAGCCAAGGGGGAGGGCGGGTACTAGAGACCCAGTACTTC
CDR3 protein: CASSQGGGRVLETQYF

J gene: TRBJ1-1
D gene: .
clone size: .
V gene: TRBV7-2
CDR3 DNA: TGCGCCAGCAGCCAAGTAGGGGGACCAGAAGCTTTCTTT
CDR3 protein: CASSQVGGPEAFF

J gene: TRBJ2-3
D gene: .
clone size: many
V gene: TRBV20-1
CDR3 DNA: TGCAGTGCTAGCACCCGTCCTGCGGGGAGCACAGATACGCAGTATTTT
CDR3 protein: CSASTRPAGSTDTQYF

J gene: TRBJ2-5
D gene: .
clone size: .
V gene: TRBV2
CDR3 DNA: TGTGCCAGCAGTGAAAGAGCGATCCAAGAGACCCAGTACTTC
CDR3 protein: CASSERAIQETQYF

J gene: TRBJ1-1
D gene: .
clone size: many
V gene: TRBV11-2
CDR3 DNA: TGTGCCAGCAGCTTAGGCTCCAGGGGCGCTGAAGCTTTCTTT
CDR3 protein: CASSLGSRGAEAFF

J gene: TRBJ1-3
D gene: .
clone size: many
V gene: TRBV28
CDR3 DNA: TGTGCCAGCAGTCCTCCGGGGGGCGCTAGTGGAAACACCATATATTTT
CDR3 protein: CASSPPGGASGNTIYF

J gene: TRBJ2-5
D gene: TRBD2
clone size: many
V gene: TRBV12-3/TRBV12-4
CDR3 DNA: TGTGCCAGCAGTTTGGAACATGGGACTAGCGGGGGAAGAGAGACCCAGTACTTC
CDR3 protein: CASSLEHGTSGGRETQYF

J gene: TRBJ1-5
D gene: .
clone size: many
V gene: TRBV28
CDR3 DNA: TGTGCCAGCAGTTGGCAGACCAATCAGCCCCAGCATTTT
CDR3 protein: CASSWQTNQPQHF

J gene: TRBJ1-2
D gene: .
clone size: many
V gene: TRBV11-2
CDR3 DNA: TGTGCCAGCAGCTTAGATCATGGAGGGGATGGCTACACCTTC
CDR3 protein: CASSLDHGGDGYTF

J gene: TRBJ2-6
D gene: TRBD2
clone size: many
V gene: TRBV30
CDR3 DNA: TGTGCGGGGAGGGCTGGGGCCAACGTCCTGACTTTC
CDR3 protein: CAGRAGANVLTF

J gene: TRBJ2-2
D gene: .
clone size: many
V gene: TRBV12-5
CDR3 DNA: TGTGCTAGTGGCACAACTAAAACAGTGCCCGTAGACACCGGGGAGCTGTTTTTT
CDR3 protein: CASGTTKTVPVDTGELFF

J gene: TRBJ2-2
D gene: TRBD2
clone size: .
V gene: TRBV5-4
CDR3 DNA: TGTGCCAGCAGCTTATGGGGGGGGAACACCGGGGAGCTGTTTTTT
CDR3 protein: CASSLWGGNTGELFF